There are a few counts of the clone carrying this T cell receptor beta chain. This entry belongs to a study of T-cell memory formation after mild COVID-19. With 4 bases removed from V and 9 bases from J, the gap between germline ends came to 9 bases. The CDR3 is made up of 11 amino acids. Germline V gene data show CDR1 as SGHVS and CDR2 as FQNEAQ. A single record per CDR3 protein comes from TCRdb applying MiXCR to the 5' RACE reads. Of under 650,000 distinct CDR3 sequences listed, roughly 17% are singletons. The clonotype originates from an adult woman who had mild COVID-19 (a few samples of this study predate the infection). Cell type and time point are not known. The chain recombines TRBV7-8 with TRBJ2-5; D is possibly TRBD2 (5 bases). Sequenced: PBMCs or a T cell subset sorted from them (not recorded which). The CDR3, as DNA: TGTGCCAGCAGCTACCCGGGATCCCAGTACTTC. Protein sequence: CASSYPGSQYF.